The 8 T cell receptor beta chains below come from one sample, sequenced in a study of T-cell reconstitution after alpha-beta-depleted transplantation in children. Unique molecular identifiers were used to barcode this TCRbeta library. A single record per CDR3 protein comes from TCRdb applying MiXCR to the PCR reads. Of 600,000 to 700,000 distinct CDR3 sequences listed, approximately 17% are singletons. The input for sequencing was PBMCs from the stem cell graft donor, taken from the stem cell graft. Receptor source: a human donor who donated a stem cell graft to a child with acute myeloid leukemia.

The chain recombines TRBV7-8 with TRBJ1-6; TRBD1 aligns across 8 bases. The germline V gene has CDR1 SGHVS and CDR2 FQNEAQ. Trimming removed 5 bases from V and 6 bases from J; junction bases left unmatched: 3. This CDR3 comprises 14 residues. This CDR3 is CASSRTGINSPLHF. CDR3 bases: TGTGCCAGCAGCCGGACAGGGATTAATTCACCCCTCCACTTT.

This clonotype was counted only a few times. This sequence joins TRBV5-1 and TRBJ1-3, with unresolved D. CDR1 is SGHRS and CDR2 is YFSETQ in the germline V gene. Trimming removed 3 bases from V and 3 bases from J, with 13 bases in between. This CDR3 is built from 15 residues. The CDR3 nucleotides are TGCGCCAGCAGCTCCGCCCTGTCGGATGGAAACACCATATATTTT. Translation: CASSSALSDGNTIYF.

This clonotype has a handful of counts. The V call is TRBV4-2, the J call TRBJ2-5, with D perhaps TRBD1 or TRBD2 (6 bases each). With 0 bases removed from V and 5 bases from J, the gap between germline ends came to 13 bases. The CDR3 contains 15 residues. Germline V gene sequence: CDR1 LGHNA, CDR2 YNFKEQ. The CDR3 sequence is CASSQERGPGETQYF. The CDR3 DNA is TGTGCCAGCAGCCAAGAACGGGGGCCCGGCGAGACCCAGTACTTC.

In its sample, this clonotype was seen a few times. The chain couples TRBV7-7 to TRBJ2-2; D remains unclear. There are 13 residues in the CDR3. The germline V gene has CDR1 SSHAT and CDR2 FNYEAQ (reference sequence). V lost 3 bases to trimming and J lost 7 bases, with 9 bases between them. CDR3 in DNA: TGTGCCAGCAGCTTGAAACTCTACGGGGAGCTGTTTTTT. Amino acids: CASSLKLYGELFF.

The chain couples TRBV5-1 to TRBJ2-2; D perhaps matches TRBD1 (6 bases). The CDR3 is 14 amino acids. V dropped 4 bases and J dropped 6 bases, with 13 bases sitting between them. Germline V gene lookup returns CDR1 SGHRS and CDR2 YFSETQ. The CDR3 protein is CASSLGTSPGELFF. In DNA form, the CDR3 reads TGCGCCAGCAGCCTTGGGACATCTCCCGGGGAGCTGTTTTTT.

This clonotype was seen more than once but under ten times. The J gene is TRBJ2-5, the V gene TRBV7-9, with 7 bases lining up with TRBD1. This CDR3 has 13 residues. Per the germline V gene, CDR1 is SEHNR and CDR2 is FQNEAQ (reference sequence). V dropped 7 bases and J dropped 3; count of bases not matched to a gene: 5. CDR3 region: CASTDTGEETQYF. The CDR3 DNA is TGTGCCAGCACCGACACAGGGGAAGAGACCCAGTACTTC.

This clonotype has ten or more counts. The gene calls are TRBV20-1 and TRBJ1-2; D unclear. Germline CDR1 DFQATT, CDR2 SNEGSKA (reference sequence). V was shortened by 5 bases and J by 2 bases, with 9 bases between the two germline ends. The CDR3 consists of 12 residues. The CDR3 DNA is TGCAGTGCTGAGACGAGCAACTATGGCTACACCTTC. As protein: CSAETSNYGYTF.

V is TRBV5-1 and J is TRBJ1-5; D gene ambiguous. Germline-derived CDR1 and CDR2 are SGHRS and YFSETQ. The CDR3 totals 15 residues. V was shortened by 2 bases and J by 4 bases, with 13 bases between the two germline ends. This CDR3 reads CASSLEGASNQPQHF. CDR3 bases: TGCGCCAGCAGCTTAGAGGGAGCCAGTAATCAGCCCCAGCATTTT.